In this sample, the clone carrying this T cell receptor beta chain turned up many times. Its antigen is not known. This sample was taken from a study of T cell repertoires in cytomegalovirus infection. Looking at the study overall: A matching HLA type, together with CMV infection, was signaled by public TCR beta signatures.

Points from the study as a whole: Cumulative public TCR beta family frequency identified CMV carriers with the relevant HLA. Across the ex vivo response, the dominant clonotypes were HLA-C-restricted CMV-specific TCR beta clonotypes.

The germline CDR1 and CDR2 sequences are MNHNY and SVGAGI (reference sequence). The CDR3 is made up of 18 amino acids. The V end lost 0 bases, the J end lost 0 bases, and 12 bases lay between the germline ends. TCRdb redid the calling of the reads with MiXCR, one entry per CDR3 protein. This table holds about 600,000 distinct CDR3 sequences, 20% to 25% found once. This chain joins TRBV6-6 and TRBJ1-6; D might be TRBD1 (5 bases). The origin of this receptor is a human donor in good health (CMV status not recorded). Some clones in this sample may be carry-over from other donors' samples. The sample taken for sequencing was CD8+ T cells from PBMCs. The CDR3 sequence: CASSYSKTGYSYNSPLHF. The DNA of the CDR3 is TGTGCCAGCAGTTACTCGAAAACAGGCTACTCCTATAATTCACCCCTCCACTTT.